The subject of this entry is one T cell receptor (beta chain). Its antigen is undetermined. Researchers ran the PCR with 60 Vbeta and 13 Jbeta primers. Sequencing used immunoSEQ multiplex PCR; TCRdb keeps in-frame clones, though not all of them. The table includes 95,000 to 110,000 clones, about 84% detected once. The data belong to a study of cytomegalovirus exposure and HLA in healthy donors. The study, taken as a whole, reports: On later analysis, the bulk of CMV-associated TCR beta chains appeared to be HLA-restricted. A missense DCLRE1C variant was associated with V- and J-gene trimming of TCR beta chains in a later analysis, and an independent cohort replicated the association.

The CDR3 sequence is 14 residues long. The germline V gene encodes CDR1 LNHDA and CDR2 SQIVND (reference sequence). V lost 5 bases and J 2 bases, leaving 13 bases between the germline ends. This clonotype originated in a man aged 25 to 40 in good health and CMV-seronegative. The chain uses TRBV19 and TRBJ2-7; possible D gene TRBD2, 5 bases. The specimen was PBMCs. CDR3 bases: TGTGCCAGTAGTGGGCAAAGGGAGACCTACGAGCAGTACTTC. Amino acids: CASSGQRETYEQYF.